This T cell receptor (beta chain) was sequenced during a study of shared clonotypes between healthy human individuals. Repertoires were generated with immunoSEQ multiplex PCR, while TCRdb's copy carries only in-frame clones and drops some. The data hold around 2,100,000 clones, with approximately 95% observed a single time. Study observations and caveats: When naive CD4 clonotypes were compared across a handful of donors, around 4.6% were shared.

In regard to this clone: Its antigen is not known.

Naive CD8 populations comprised CD45RO-negative cells positively selected for CCR7, excluding terminally differentiated effector memory CD45RA+ cells. Sequencing input: naive CD8+ T cells sorted from blood. The receptor was isolated from a man in his late teens or twenties in good health.

The CDR3 coding sequence is TGTGCCAGTAGTATCTCCGGGTTTTCCCCCTCCTACAATGAGCAGTTCTTC. Protein: CASSISGFSPSYNEQFF. This chain joins TRBV19 and TRBJ2-1; D not resolved. The CDR3 runs 17 residues. CDR1 LNHDA and CDR2 SQIVND come from the germline V gene (reference sequence). V was pared by 3 bases and J by 0 bases, with 15 bases between.